The rows below give T cell receptor beta chains drawn from one sample of a study of regulatory T cells in long-lasting Graves disease. MiXCR, run by TCRdb on the multiplex PCR reads, gives a single entry per CDR3 protein. The repertoire includes over 350,000 distinct CDR3 sequences, approximately 14% of them detected once, and around a sixth sits in the top ten. The same data also contributed to another study, on T cells in Graves' hyperthyroidism and ophthalmopathy.

Sequencing used peripheral blood mononuclear cells (PBMCs), obtained at new diagnosis, from a patient treated with antithyroid drugs. These receptors were collected from a woman aged 45 to 65 with Graves disease. Both conserved end residues are part of each CDR3.

TRBV19,TRBJ2-5,CASSIDQRGQETQYF
TRBV11-2,TRBJ2-7,CASSPLAGGPFEQYF
TRBV27,TRBJ1-5,CASSLGFSNQPQHF
TRBV12-3/TRBV12-4,TRBJ2-4,CASSLGGGAGNIQYF
TRBV6-2/TRBV6-3,TRBJ2-7,CASSYSTSRIYEQYF
TRBV11-3,TRBJ2-2,CASSGLSTTGELFF
TRBV6-4,TRBJ2-2,CASSPGGLNTGELFF
TRBV20-1,TRBJ2-7,CSARYQAYEQYF
TRBV2,TRBJ2-5,CASRPPGARETQYF
TRBV5-1,TRBJ2-5,CASSLYTGGKQETQYF
TRBV18,TRBJ2-3,CASSPLAGVVDTQYF
TRBV2,TRBJ1-1,CASSAYGTVNTEAFF
TRBV30,TRBJ2-1,CAWTWEGTLGNEQFF
TRBV9,TRBJ2-1,CASSEGREQFF
TRBV19,TRBJ2-7,CAPGGKPGQYF
TRBV10-3,TRBJ2-1,CAIRGSGDYNEQFF
TRBV28,TRBJ2-1,CASSFYSYEQFF
TRBV5-1,TRBJ2-3,CASSLSGSRTDTQYF
TRBV7-8,TRBJ2-1,CASSLVTGTRTRNEQFF
TRBV2,TRBJ2-7,CASTKDRLPDEQYF
TRBV20-1,TRBJ2-7,CSAERLAGGTYEQYF
TRBV20-1,TRBJ2-1,CSARNSGRVYNEQFF
TRBV7-2,TRBJ2-2,CASSSGTSGRASFAGELFF
TRBV7-9,TRBJ2-1,CASSLGTLDEQFF
TRBV28,TRBJ2-2,CASSLIRTSGSGELFF
TRBV4-2,TRBJ1-4,CAGSQDRGQWEKLFF
TRBV18,TRBJ2-5,CASSPSGGETQYF
TRBV10-3,TRBJ2-4,CAISASGKANIQYF
TRBV27,TRBJ2-7,CASSLSAGHTYEQYF
TRBV5-6,TRBJ1-2,CVSSLAAGQGGGYTF
TRBV3-1,TRBJ2-3,CASSQEGQGISDTQYF
TRBV6-1,TRBJ1-2,CASSPGVVEPYGYTF
TRBV2,TRBJ2-3,CASSELVRQGSMTVTDTQYF
TRBV6-1,TRBJ2-2,CASAPRATTGELFF
TRBV20-1,TRBJ1-1,CSARDLTNTEAFF
TRBV2,TRBJ2-2,CASSPLVYTGELFF
TRBV30,TRBJ2-2,CAAESGTSGFHANTGELFF
TRBV5-6,TRBJ1-4,CASRTGTNLEKLFF
TRBV18,TRBJ1-5,CASSPRGLDQPQHF
TRBV27,TRBJ1-2,CASSLGQGVAGYTF
TRBV5-1,TRBJ2-7,CASRLGQGVNYEQYF
TRBV5-1,TRBJ2-2,CASSPGTENTGELFF
TRBV4-1,TRBJ1-1,CASSQTGEAFF
TRBV11-2,TRBJ2-5,CASSLVGTHFVGIQDF
TRBV5-1,TRBJ2-7,CASSSNPGGEQYF
TRBV19,TRBJ2-3,CASRTPGTSGRFASTDTQYF
TRBV9,TRBJ1-1,CASSVRGHSNTEAFF